Below, one TCR beta chain is given with its context. Under the authors' procedure: Amplification from reference gene primers served as the basis for estimated nucleated cell counts. The table came from immunoSEQ multiplex PCR; TCRdb's copy has only in-frame clones and leaves some out. The V and J calls and clone size are taken from that table; D and trimming were inferred from the DNA. This table holds more than 300,000 clones, roughly 90% found once. This sample was included in a study of blood T cell repertoires in COVID-19. For the study at large: Donors in the United States, Italy and Spain gave samples during acute or convalescent COVID-19.

J was trimmed by 10 bases and V by 2 bases; bases with no gene match: 10. This CDR3 has 14 amino acids. The germline V gene has CDR1 SGHNT and CDR2 YYREEE (reference sequence). The sample comprised peripheral blood. The chain couples TRBV5-4 to TRBJ2-3; 7 bases line up with TRBD1. The receptor was isolated from a man aged 18 to 29 who had recovered from COVID-19. The CDR3 DNA reads as TGTGCCAGCAGCTTCCATTTACAGGGGAGCGCGCAGTATTTT. Translating gives CASSFHLQGSAQYF.